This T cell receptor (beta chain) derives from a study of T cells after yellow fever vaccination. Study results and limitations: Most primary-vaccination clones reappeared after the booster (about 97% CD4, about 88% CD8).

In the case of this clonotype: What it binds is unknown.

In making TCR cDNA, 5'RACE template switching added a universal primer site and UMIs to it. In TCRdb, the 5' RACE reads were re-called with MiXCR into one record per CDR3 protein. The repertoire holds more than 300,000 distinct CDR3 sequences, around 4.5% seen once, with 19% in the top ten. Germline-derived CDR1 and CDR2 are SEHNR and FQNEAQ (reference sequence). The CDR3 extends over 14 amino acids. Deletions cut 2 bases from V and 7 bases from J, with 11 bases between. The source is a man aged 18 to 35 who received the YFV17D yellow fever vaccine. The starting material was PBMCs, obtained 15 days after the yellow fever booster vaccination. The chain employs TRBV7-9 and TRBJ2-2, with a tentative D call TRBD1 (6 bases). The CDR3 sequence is CASSLPRGDGELFF. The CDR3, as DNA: TGTGCCAGCAGCTTACCCAGGGGTGACGGGGAGCTGTTTTTT.